A selection of T cell receptor beta chains follows, all from one sample in a study of monozygotic twins with inflammatory bowel disease. TCRdb re-called the 5' RACE reads and gives one entry per CDR3 protein, without DNA. The sample is made up of approximately 400,000 distinct CDR3 sequences, and the top ten hold around 2.6% of it. Sequencing was done on a sample of blood. These receptors all come from a human donor with ulcerative colitis or Crohn's disease, or a healthy co-twin of an affected twin (not recorded which). CDR3s include the opening cysteine and the closing phenylalanine or tryptophan. Each record gives: V gene, J gene, CDR3 protein.

v_call: TRBV7-2
j_call: TRBJ2-1
cdr3_aa: CASSPQGIGDNEQFF

v_call: TRBV27
j_call: TRBJ2-7
cdr3_aa: CASRGLGGPYEQYF

v_call: TRBV27
j_call: TRBJ2-7
cdr3_aa: CASSFQVSSLYEQYF

v_call: TRBV27
j_call: TRBJ2-7
cdr3_aa: CASSSETGGSYEQYF

v_call: TRBV30
j_call: TRBJ2-4
cdr3_aa: CAHEDVAKNIQYF

v_call: TRBV20-1
j_call: TRBJ1-3
cdr3_aa: CSARDYNRPSSGNTIYF

v_call: TRBV18
j_call: TRBJ2-7
cdr3_aa: CASSPPGQTTYEQYF

v_call: TRBV5-1
j_call: TRBJ2-2
cdr3_aa: CASRRGGTGELFF

v_call: TRBV19
j_call: TRBJ1-5
cdr3_aa: CASSDRGNQPQHF

v_call: TRBV5-1
j_call: TRBJ1-6
cdr3_aa: CASSGGGSLNSPLHF

v_call: TRBV6-1
j_call: TRBJ2-7
cdr3_aa: CASREPGGVDEQYF

v_call: TRBV19
j_call: TRBJ1-4
cdr3_aa: CASKKGAYEKLFF

v_call: TRBV6-2/TRBV6-3
j_call: TRBJ2-7
cdr3_aa: CASSYSLISRGSYEQYF

v_call: TRBV12-3/TRBV12-4
j_call: TRBJ2-3
cdr3_aa: CASSLGQTTDTQYF

v_call: TRBV28
j_call: TRBJ2-7
cdr3_aa: CASSDVPRATTIEQYF

v_call: TRBV4-3
j_call: TRBJ2-6
cdr3_aa: CASSQRTGGTPFNVLTF

v_call: TRBV6-5
j_call: TRBJ2-5
cdr3_aa: CASSYDDWETQYF

v_call: TRBV6-2/TRBV6-3
j_call: TRBJ2-7
cdr3_aa: CASSYGTDEQYF

v_call: TRBV4-2
j_call: TRBJ2-3
cdr3_aa: CASSQRTSTDTQYF

v_call: TRBV12-3/TRBV12-4
j_call: TRBJ2-3
cdr3_aa: CASTSSDRGADTQYF

v_call: TRBV11-2
j_call: TRBJ2-4
cdr3_aa: CASSLEHPFGDRAKNIQYF

v_call: TRBV6-2/TRBV6-3
j_call: TRBJ2-2
cdr3_aa: CASSYSRARVAGELFF

v_call: TRBV7-2
j_call: TRBJ1-4
cdr3_aa: CATSPALGQVYGKLFF

v_call: TRBV4-1
j_call: TRBJ2-2
cdr3_aa: CASSLQPLSGTPTGELFF